The 8 T cell receptor beta chains listed next were all sequenced from one sample in a study of blood T cell repertoires in COVID-19. Generated by immunoSEQ multiplex PCR, the TCRdb table keeps only in-frame clones and is missing some. Of about 140,000 clones in the sample, about 72% were seen once. Material for sequencing was peripheral blood. The receptors were gathered from a man aged 60 to 69 who had recovered from COVID-19.

A few counts support this clone. The chain recombines TRBV7-2 with TRBJ2-1; D perhaps matches TRBD2 (5 bases). The V and J ends lost 1 base and 5 bases respectively, with 15 bases between them. Germline V gene sequence: CDR1 SGHTA, CDR2 FQGNSA. CDR3 length: 16 amino acids. The CDR3 nucleotides are TGTGCCAGCAGCTTAGGGGCGGGCGTGCAAAACAATGAGCAGTTCTTC. This codes for CASSLGAGVQNNEQFF.

V usage is TRBV7-2 and J usage is TRBJ2-5, with 7 bases aligning to TRBD1. The CDR3 totals 14 residues. V was clipped by 4 bases and J by 1 base; unmatched bases: 3. The V gene's germline CDR1 is SGHTA and CDR2 FQGNSA. The CDR3 bases are TGTGCCAGCAGCTCCGCAGGGGGCCAAGAGACCCAGTACTTC. Its protein product is CASSSAGGQETQYF.

The chain carries TRBV5-6 and TRBJ2-7; 7 bases agree with TRBD2. This CDR3 is built from 14 residues. Germline V lookup: CDR1 SGHDT, CDR2 YYEEEE. Trimming cost V 5 bases and J 4 bases; bases outside gene matches: 9. CDR3 DNA: TGTGCCAGCAGGGTGAGGGAGGGTGGATACGAGCAGTACTTC. Translated: CASRVREGGYEQYF.

V and J are TRBV27 and TRBJ2-3; D may be TRBD1 (6 bases). V was pared by 3 bases and J by 4 bases, with 20 bases between. CDR3 length: 17 residues. The germline V gene encodes CDR1 MNHEY and CDR2 SMNVEV (reference sequence). The CDR3 DNA reads as TGTGCCAGCAGTTTGAACAGGGCATCCACCTTAGCAGATACGCAGTATTTT. Amino acids: CASSLNRASTLADTQYF.

The rearrangement joins TRBV3-1 (or the pseudogene TRBV3-2) to TRBJ2-4, with TRBD1 matching 9 bases. V shed 4 bases and J 3 bases; nucleotides not matched to a gene: 4. In germline, CDR1 is LGHDT, CDR2 YNNKEL (reference sequence). This CDR3 comprises 15 residues. The CDR3 protein is CASSRDRDGKNIQYF. The DNA of the CDR3 is TGTGCCAGCAGCCGGGACAGGGATGGCAAAAACATTCAGTACTTC.

A few counts support this clone. The chain links TRBV6-1 to TRBJ2-1, with 8 positions matching TRBD1. CDR1 is MNHNS, CDR2 SASEGT, per germline. The V and J ends lost 1 base and 8 bases, in that order; junction bases with no gene match: 7. The CDR3 is made up of 15 amino acids. The DNA for the CDR3 is TGTGCCAGCAGTGAAGGGGACAGGATGGAAGATGAGCAGTTCTTC. Protein sequence: CASSEGDRMEDEQFF.

The rearrangement links TRBV11-2 to TRBJ2-7, with a possible D match to TRBD2 (7 bases). V lost 5 bases and J lost 5, with 16 bases in between. Germline V lookup: CDR1 SGHAT, CDR2 FQNNGV. The CDR3 consists of 14 residues. The CDR3 region has the DNA TGTGCCAGCAGCCCACGGGCGGGGGCGGACGAGCAGTACTTC. Its protein is CASSPRAGADEQYF. Full variable domain (missing parts from reference TRBV11-2 and TRBJ2-7): EAGVAQSPRYKIIEKRQSVAFWCNPISGHATLYWYQQILGQGPKLLIQFQNNGVVDDSQLPKDRFSAERLKGVDSTLKIQPAKLEDSAVYLCASSPRAGADEQYFGPGTRLTVT.

The V gene is TRBV28, the J gene TRBJ2-7; TRBD1 aligns across 7 bases. After removal of 3 bases from V and 3 bases from J, the junction contained 2 bases not matched to a gene. CDR3 length: 13 amino acids. Per the germline V gene, CDR1 is MDHEN and CDR2 is SYDVKM. The CDR3 nucleotides are TGTGCCAGCAGTTTGCCAGGGGGCTACGAGCAGTACTTC. Protein product: CASSLPGGYEQYF.